This T cell receptor beta chain is from a study of blood T cell repertoires in COVID-19. Original analysis: Nucleated cell counts were estimated from reference gene primer amplification. TCRdb keeps only in-frame clones here, not all; method: immunoSEQ multiplex PCR. The V and J calls and clone size were taken over from that table, and D and trimming were inferred from the DNA. The sample has about 300,000 clones, 85% seen once. Per the germline V gene, CDR1 is MDHEN and CDR2 is SYDVKM. The CDR3 has 14 residues. The V end lost 8 bases, the J end lost 0 bases, and 8 bases lay between the germline ends.

Sequencing used peripheral blood. J is TRBJ1-6 and V is TRBV28; no clear D. The TCR comes from a human donor in a cohort sampled during active COVID-19. CDR3 DNA: TGTGCCAGCGTGGTTAGCTCCTATAATTCACCCCTCCACTTT. The encoded protein is CASVVSSYNSPLHF.